These T cell receptor beta chains were read from a single sample in a study of blood T cell repertoires in COVID-19. Some clones are missing from TCRdb's copy, which holds only in-frame ones; the method was immunoSEQ multiplex PCR. In the table there are 100,000 or so clones, roughly 76% of which are singletons. The sample taken for sequencing was peripheral blood. Source of these receptors: a human donor in a cohort sampled during active COVID-19. The conserved cysteine and the conserved F or W are not part of the CDR3 here. Size is omitted from some rows. Given values are once, few, many or a class for expanded clones.

size | V | length | CDR3
NA | TRBV6-2/TRBV6-3 | 12 | ASSPGLTNEKLF
once | TRBV7-6 | 13 | ASSSSGRNTGELF
NA | TRBV7-2 | 13 | ASSQPTGSKNGYT
NA | TRBV19 | 15 | ASSRRDRGRNNEKLF
once | TRBV6-2/TRBV6-3 | 12 | ASSPPGLALEQF
NA | TRBV6-1 | 11 | ASSEIGESPLH
NA | TRBV27 | 12 | ASRPPGSIYGYT
NA | TRBV28 | 12 | ASARLATLYEQY
many | TRBV30 | 10 | AWRAGPFEQY
NA | TRBV4-1 | 15 | ASSQGRGGLSLDTQY
NA | TRBV18 | 14 | ASSPPRGSGNTEAF
NA | TRBV4-1 | 15 | ASSRGYTGRDPYEQY
NA | TRBV25-1 | 13 | ASSDLGATNEKLF
few | TRBV24-1 | 12 | ATGRRANTGELF
NA | TRBV3-1/TRBV3-2 | 11 | ASSHSGFYEQY
NA | TRBV4-2 | 10 | ASSQLNQPQH
NA | TRBV19 | 13 | ASSPLKGASTEAF
NA | TRBV3-1/TRBV3-2 | 13 | ASSQSFSGANVLT
NA | TRBV20-1 | 14 | SASEDGLYSGNTIY
NA | TRBV12-3/TRBV12-4 | 11 | ASSFLVLGGYT
once | TRBV4-3 | 12 | ASSQDRVGQPQH
NA | TRBV11-2 | 13 | ASSLEGQVYNEQF
NA | TRBV5-5 | 12 | ASSLLTTWTEAF
NA | TRBV11-2 | 13 | ASSLTDRSGNTIY
once | TRBV24-1 | 12 | ATSDATVTDTQY
once | TRBV19 | 12 | ASMRKSGMQPQH
NA | TRBV7-3 | 14 | ASSQTGLAGGNEQF
NA | TRBV5-1 | 12 | ASRPAGGDMAQY
NA | TRBV28 | 14 | ASIGGGGTRGTGYT
few | TRBV3-1/TRBV3-2 | 11 | ASSRGLNTEAF
NA | TRBV30 | 11 | AWGRGSNTEAF
NA | TRBV5-6 | 13 | ASSLLAIGQETQY
NA | TRBV3-1/TRBV3-2 | 15 | ASSYGTSGLTLNEQF
few | TRBV19 | 11 | ASSKSSTDTQY
NA | TRBV25-1 | 12 | ASKSGPTNEKLF
NA | TRBV7-3 | 12 | ASSLGTANYGYT
NA | TRBV2 | 11 | ARSGQGADTIY
NA | TRBV5-1 | 13 | ASSLASGDTYEQY
NA | TRBV27 | 11 | ASSPQDRYEQY
NA | TRBV14 | 16 | ASSPRPLVLAGDNEQF
NA | TRBV11-2 | 14 | ASSLTGRTANSPLH
NA | TRBV28 | 14 | ASSPAGTGGTGELF
NA | TRBV19 | 16 | ASSLGTAPRSGANVLT
NA | TRBV15 | 14 | ATRRAGGGATGELF
NA | TRBV21-1 | 14 | ASSKGLSGVFGGYT
NA | TRBV19 | 14 | ASSTTDRGGTAEAF
once | TRBV4-3 | 15 | ASSQDRKAGATDTQY
NA | TRBV12-3/TRBV12-4 | 11 | ASSLARSVGYT
once | TRBV9 | 13 | ASSVEGGSSEKLF
NA | TRBV6-4 | 12 | ASRKGQGVTEQF
NA | TRBV7-3 | 18 | ASSLSSRTSESSGANVLT
NA | TRBV9 | 12 | ASSVEIEGAEAF
NA | TRBV6-2/TRBV6-3 | 17 | ASSYPLGLAGTKYNEQF
NA | TRBV6-2/TRBV6-3 | 12 | ASSYEAGTYEQY
NA | TRBV5-6 | 11 | ASSLAGSVEAF
NA | TRBV11-3 | 14 | ASSLGVFRGTDTQY
NA | TRBV30 | 12 | AWLSTLGALGYT